This T cell receptor (beta chain) derives from a study of lymphopenia after photon versus proton radiotherapy. With respect to this clone: The antigen remains unidentified.

Study-wide results and caveats: In patients who died, overall survival fell as post-nadir TCR diversity dropped more. Under photons, naive T cells and diversity fell while effector/memory populations rose.

The germline V gene encodes CDR1 SGHTA and CDR2 FQGTGA. CDR3 length: 17 residues. The V end was cut by 2 bases, the J end by 5 bases, with 18 bases between. Assay: immunoSEQ multiplex PCR; the TCRdb copy retains only in-frame clones and omits some. In the table there are 70,000 or so clones, roughly 92% of which are singletons. The chain employs TRBV7-3 and TRBJ1-4, with a tentative D call TRBD1 (5 bases). This sequence was found in a woman between 40 and 50 years old with cholangiocarcinoma. This specimen consisted of peripheral blood, obtained from a patient treated with photon-based radiotherapy. The CDR3 bases are TGTGCCAGCAGCTTAGTGGTGCTGAGGGACGAAAATGAAAAACTGTTTTTT. As protein: CASSLVVLRDENEKLFF.